A single T cell receptor (beta chain) is shown here with its context. This record comes from a study of blood T cell repertoires in COVID-19. Across the study: Collection of acute and convalescent COVID-19 samples took place in the United States, Italy and Spain.

The protocol was immunoSEQ multiplex PCR, while the TCRdb copy is restricted to in-frame clones and leaves out a portion. Of about 100,000 clones in the sample, roughly 80% were seen once. Per the germline V gene, CDR1 is SEHNR and CDR2 is FQNEAQ (reference sequence). With 10 bases removed from V and 3 bases from J, the gap between germline ends came to 14 bases. The CDR3 contains 13 residues. The chain combines TRBV7-9 with TRBJ2-3; no clear D. This TCR was sampled from a human donor in a cohort sampled during active COVID-19. The sequencing sample was made of peripheral blood. The CDR3 is CANVAIKTDTQYF. Written as DNA, the CDR3 is TGTGCCAACGTCGCGATTAAGACAGATACGCAGTATTTT.